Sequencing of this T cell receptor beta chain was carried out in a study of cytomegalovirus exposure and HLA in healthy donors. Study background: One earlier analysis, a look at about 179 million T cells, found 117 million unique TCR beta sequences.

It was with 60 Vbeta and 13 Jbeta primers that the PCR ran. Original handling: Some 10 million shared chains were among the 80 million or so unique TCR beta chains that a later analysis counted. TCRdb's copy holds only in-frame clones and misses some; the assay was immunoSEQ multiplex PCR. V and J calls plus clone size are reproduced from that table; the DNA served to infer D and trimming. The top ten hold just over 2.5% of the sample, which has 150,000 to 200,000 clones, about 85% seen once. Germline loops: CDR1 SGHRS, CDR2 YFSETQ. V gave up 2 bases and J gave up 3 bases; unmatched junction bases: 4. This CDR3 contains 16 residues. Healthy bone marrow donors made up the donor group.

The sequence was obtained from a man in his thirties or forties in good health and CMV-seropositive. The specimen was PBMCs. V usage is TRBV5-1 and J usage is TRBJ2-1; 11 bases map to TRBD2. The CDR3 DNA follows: TGCGCCAGCAGCTTTGCGGGGACTAGCGGCTACAATGAGCAGTTCTTC. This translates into CASSFAGTSGYNEQFF.